This TCR beta chain emerged from a study of T cell repertoires in cytomegalovirus infection. Study-level information: The public TCR beta signatures pointed to both CMV infection and matching HLA type. Study observations and caveats: Clonotypes of TCR beta that were HLA-C-restricted and CMV-specific dominated the ex vivo response. Pooled public TCR beta family frequency picked out CMV carriers with the relevant HLA.

One entry per CDR3 protein, called by TCRdb with MiXCR from the reads. Altogether tens of thousands of distinct CDR3 sequences are present, 20% to 25% being singletons, with the ten largest covering over 70%. In regard to this clonotype: No antigen is known for it.

Trimming removed 4 bases from V and 9 bases from J, with 15 bases in between. Per the germline V gene, CDR1 is MDHEN and CDR2 is SYDVKM. This CDR3 is built from 13 residues. The receptor was isolated from a human donor in good health (CMV status not recorded). Some clones in this sample may be carry-over from other donors' samples. The chain combines TRBV28 with TRBJ2-5; a possible D gene is TRBD1 (6 bases). The sequenced sample consisted of PBMCs, sequenced either directly or after in vitro stimulation (not recorded which). The CDR3 nucleotides read TGTGCCAGCAGTTCGGGACAAGTTGAAGCCCAGTACTTC. Its translation is CASSSGQVEAQYF.